The text below deals with one TCR beta chain. The sample belongs to a study of CD8+ T cells in alopecia areata. PBMC-derived CD4+ and CD8+ T cells were sorted. RNA extraction was followed by reverse transcription into cDNA, which acted as the sequencing template. The method was immunoSEQ multiplex PCR; TCRdb's version includes in-frame clones alone and lacks a portion of them. Of around 150,000 clones listed, approximately 60% were seen once; the top ten hold about 4.4%. The CDR3 is 15 residues long. J was trimmed by 10 bases and V by 4 bases; bases with no gene match: 13. Germline CDR1 is GTSNPN and CDR2 is SVGIG (reference sequence).

The source is a human donor in good health. The V call is TRBV30, the J call TRBJ2-1, with TRBD2 matching over 10 bases. Sequenced material: CD4+ T cells sorted from blood. Here the CDR3 reads CAWTPLAGASSEQFF. Here the CDR3 DNA reads TGTGCCTGGACCCCCCTAGCGGGAGCGTCCTCGGAGCAGTTCTTC.